This T cell receptor (beta chain) came from a study of follicular helper T cells after annual influenza vaccination. Whole-study results and caveats: Yearly vaccinations repeatedly recalled conserved clonotypes in ICOS+CD38+ cTfh. ICOS+CD38+ cTfh clonality change tracked circulating plasmablast frequency change. Day 7 ICOS+CD38+ clones later appeared mostly in ICOS-CD38- cTfh.

About this clone itself: Its antigen is undetermined.

V lost 5 bases, J lost 8 bases, and 19 bases lay in between. The CDR3 loop spans 14 amino acids. In germline, CDR1 is GTSNPN, CDR2 SVGIG (reference sequence). Stated time point: 2014-2015 season, pre-vaccination. TCRdb's copy holds only in-frame clones and misses some; the assay was immunoSEQ multiplex PCR. The sample has fewer than 9,000 clones; around 82% are singletons. The rearrangement uses TRBV30 and TRBJ2-4; D gene unclear. The specimen comprised CXCR5+ CD38- circulating T follicular helper cells from blood, sampled on the day of influenza vaccination. Noted subset: circulating Tfh, non-naive CD4+CXCR5+PD-1+ (ICOS+CD38+ or ICOS-CD38-). This sequence was found in an adult who received the influenza vaccine. CDR3 sequence reads: CAWETAPPSDIQYF. The CDR3 region has the DNA TGTGCCTGGGAAACTGCCCCGCCGTCGGACATTCAGTACTTC.